The 14 T cell receptor beta chains in this list originate from one sample, sequenced in a study of low-dose radiotherapy and immunotherapy resistance in tumors. TRAV- and TRBV-specific primers were used for first-strand cDNA, which covered alpha and beta chains. It was with a constant-region primer and a V-primer adapter that TCRs were amplified over around 19 PCR cycles. TCRdb independently ran MiXCR on the reads; one entry per CDR3 protein. This sample has around 65,000 distinct CDR3 sequences, with 26% found just once. Time point noted: before trial treatment. This sample comprised PBMCs, obtained before treatment. These receptors were taken from a male donor with rectosigmoid adenocarcinoma.

This clonotype was counted many times. V is TRBV7-9 and J is TRBJ2-5; 9 bases are a match to TRBD1. Germline V lookup: CDR1 SEHNR, CDR2 FQNEAQ (reference sequence). With 1 base clipped from V and 2 bases from J, the junction kept 2 bases outside the gene matches. The CDR3 consists of 15 residues. CDR3 loop: CASSLVGTGQETQYF. For the CDR3, the DNA is TGTGCCAGCAGCTTAGTCGGGACAGGGCAAGAGACCCAGTACTTC.

Turning to this clonotype: A junction boundary mismatches the germline segment, possibly from a read error. The chain carries TRBV6-2 or TRBV6-3 and TRBJ2-7, with D tentatively TRBD2 (6 bases). The CDR3 is 13 amino acids. Germline V gene sequence: CDR1 MNHEY, CDR2 SVGEGT. The CDR3 reads CASSWDWSYGQYF. CDR3 sequence (DNA): TGTGCCAGCAGCTGGGACTGGTCCTACGGGCAGTACTTC.

This clonotype was observed many times. The chain joins TRBV6-2 or TRBV6-3 to TRBJ2-7; 7 bases fit TRBD1. The CDR3 has 15 residues. The germline gives CDR1 MNHEY, CDR2 SVGEGT. Trimming at V came to 2 bases and at J to 2 bases, leaving 6 bases not matched to a gene. CDR3 sequence: CASSYAGQVAYEQYF. The CDR3 bases are TGTGCCAGCAGTTACGCCGGACAGGTAGCCTACGAGCAGTACTTC.

This rearrangement joins TRBV5-1 to TRBJ1-5, with TRBD1 as a possible D gene (5 bases). The CDR3 spans 14 residues. Trimming cost V 0 bases and J 3 bases, with 7 bases left between them. The germline CDR1 and CDR2 sequences are SGHRS and YFSETQ. The CDR3 spells CASSLEGDNQPQHF. Here the CDR3 DNA reads TGCGCCAGCAGCTTGGAAGGGGACAATCAGCCCCAGCATTTT. Complete variable domain (other parts from reference TRBV5-1 and TRBJ1-5): KAGVTQTPRYLIKTRGQQVTLSCSPISGHRSVSWYQQTPGQGLQFLFEYFSETQRNKGNFPGRFSGRQFSNSRSEMNVSTLELGDSALYLCASSLEGDNQPQHFGDGTRLSIL.

The table lists this clonotype with many counts. CDR3 sequence (DNA): TGTGCCAGCAACCCCTATGTGGGACAGAGAAAAGAGACCCAGTACTTC. Protein sequence: CASNPYVGQRKETQYF. The chain employs TRBV28 and TRBJ2-5; 7 bases are shared with TRBD1. V lost 7 bases to trimming and J lost 3 bases; unmatched junction nucleotides: 14. There are 16 residues in the CDR3. The germline gives CDR1 MDHEN, CDR2 SYDVKM.

With regard to this clonotype: A far larger clone lies a single base away; this is likely a read error. V and J are TRBV13 and TRBJ1-1, with D unresolved. CDR1 PRHDT and CDR2 FYEKMQ come from the germline V gene (reference sequence). This CDR3 region has 13 residues. Trimming removed 5 bases from V and 4 bases from J, with 11 bases in between. CDR3 sequence (DNA): TGTGCCAGCAGCCATGGCATGGTCACTGAAGCTTTCTTT. This sequence encodes CASSHGMVTEAFF.

The chain uses TRBV9 and TRBJ2-3; 8 nucleotides match TRBD2. V was clipped by 0 bases and J by 7 bases; unmatched bases: 7. This CDR3 is built from 15 residues. The germline V gene encodes CDR1 SGDLS and CDR2 YYNGEE. CDR3 bases: TGTGCCAGCAGCGTAGAAACGGGGGGGCATCATACGCAGTATTTT. This codes for CASSVETGGHHTQYF.

This clonotype was recorded at least ten times. V gene TRBV6-5 combines with J gene TRBJ2-5; 9 nucleotides agree with TRBD1. V gave up 4 bases and J gave up 5 bases; unmatched junction bases: 5. Looked up from germline, CDR1 is MNHEY and CDR2 is SVGAGI. The CDR3 sequence is 14 residues long. CDR3 region: CASSSADRGETQYF. For the CDR3, the DNA is TGTGCCAGCAGTTCGGCCGACAGGGGGGAGACCCAGTACTTC.

This clonotype was observed at least ten times. The chain uses TRBV5-1 and TRBJ1-1; D is ambiguous. CDR1 and CDR2 (germline): SGHRS, YFSETQ. Trimming took off 0 bases at V and 0 bases at J, with 3 bases between the two ends. CDR3 length equals 13 residues. The CDR3 DNA is TGCGCCAGCAGCTTGGAGTTGAACACTGAAGCTTTCTTT. Its protein is CASSLELNTEAFF. Combining the CDR3 with reference TRBV5-1 and TRBJ1-1 gives the whole variable domain KAGVTQTPRYLIKTRGQQVTLSCSPISGHRSVSWYQQTPGQGLQFLFEYFSETQRNKGNFPGRFSGRQFSNSRSEMNVSTLELGDSALYLCASSLELNTEAFFGQGTRLTVV.

This clonotype was picked up many times. The V and J genes are TRBV5-8 and TRBJ2-1; TRBD2 matches at 10 bases. Unmatched junction bases numbered 8, after V lost 4 bases and J lost 7 bases. The CDR3 runs to 15 residues. Germline V gene sequence: CDR1 SGHTS, CDR2 YDEGEE. CDR3 region: CASSTGLAELNEQFF. The CDR3 DNA sequence: TGTGCCAGCAGCACCGGACTAGCGGAACTTAATGAGCAGTTCTTC.

This clonotype has a single count. This chain connects TRBV29-1 to TRBJ1-3; possible D gene TRBD1, 6 bases. The V end was cut by 1 base, the J end by 4 bases, with 14 bases between. This CDR3 is 15 amino acids long. Germline V gene sequence: CDR1 SQVTM, CDR2 ANQGSEA. The CDR3 spells CSVEARGRTGNTIYF. CDR3 bases: TGCAGCGTTGAAGCCCGGGGGCGAACGGGAAACACCATATATTTT.

This clonotype was found many times. The chain links TRBV5-1 to TRBJ1-2; 11 positions agree with TRBD1. Germline assignment: CDR1 SGHRS and CDR2 YFSETQ. V lost 7 bases to trimming and J lost 6 bases; unmatched junction nucleotides: 14. This CDR3 contains 16 residues. For the CDR3, the DNA is TGCGCCAGCGGGCGGACAGGGGGCGCTGGGTATGATGGCTACACCTTC. As protein: CASGRTGGAGYDGYTF.

Remarks on this clonotype: Since a far larger clone is one base different, this is likely a read error. The chain recombines TRBV27 with TRBJ2-3; 8 bases align to TRBD1. The J segment lost 4 bases and the V segment lost 10 bases, leaving 16 bases of the junction unmatched. This CDR3 is 16 amino acids long. Germline V gives CDR1 MNHEY, CDR2 SMNVEV (reference sequence). CDR3 amino acids: CATGTPRDRTADTQYF. DNA for the CDR3: TGTGCCACCGGTACACCTCGGGACAGGACAGCAGATACGCAGTATTTT.

This clonotype was recorded many times. The chain has TRBV11-2 and TRBJ1-5; no clear D. The CDR3 has 15 amino acids. The germline CDR1 and CDR2 sequences are SGHAT and FQNNGV. The V gene lost 5 bases and the J gene lost 3 bases, with 14 bases spanning the gap. The CDR3 DNA sequence: TGTGCCAGCAGCCCTAGTATAGGGAACAATCAGCCCCAGCATTTT. This sequence encodes CASSPSIGNNQPQHF.